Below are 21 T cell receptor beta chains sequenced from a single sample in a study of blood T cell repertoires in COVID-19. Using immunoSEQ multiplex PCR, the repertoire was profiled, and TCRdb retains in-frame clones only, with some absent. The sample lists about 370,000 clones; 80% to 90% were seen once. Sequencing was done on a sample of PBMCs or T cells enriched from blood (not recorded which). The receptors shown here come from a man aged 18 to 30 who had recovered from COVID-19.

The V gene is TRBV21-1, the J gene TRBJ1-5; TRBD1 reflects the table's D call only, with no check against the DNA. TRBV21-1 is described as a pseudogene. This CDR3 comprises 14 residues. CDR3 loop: CATKGQDSNQPQHF. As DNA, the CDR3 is TGTGCCACTAAGGGACAGGATAGCAATCAGCCCCAGCATTTT.

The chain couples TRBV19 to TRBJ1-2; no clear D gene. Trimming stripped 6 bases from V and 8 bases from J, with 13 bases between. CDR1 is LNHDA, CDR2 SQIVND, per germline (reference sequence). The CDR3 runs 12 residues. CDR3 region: CASRAGLRGYTF. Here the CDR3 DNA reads TGTGCCAGTAGAGCCGGCTTGAGGGGCTACACCTTC.

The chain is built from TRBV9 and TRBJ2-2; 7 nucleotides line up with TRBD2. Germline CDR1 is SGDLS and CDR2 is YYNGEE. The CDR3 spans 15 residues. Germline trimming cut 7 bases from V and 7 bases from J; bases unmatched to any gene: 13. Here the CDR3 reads CASSGGSSWVGELFF. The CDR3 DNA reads TGTGCCAGCTCCGGGGGGAGCTCATGGGTCGGGGAGCTGTTTTTT.

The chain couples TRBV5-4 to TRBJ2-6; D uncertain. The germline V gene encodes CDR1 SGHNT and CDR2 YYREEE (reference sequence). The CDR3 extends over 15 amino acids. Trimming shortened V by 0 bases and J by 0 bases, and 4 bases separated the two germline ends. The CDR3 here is CASSLGYSGANVLTF. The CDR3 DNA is TGTGCCAGCAGCTTGGGCTACTCTGGGGCCAACGTCCTGACTTTC. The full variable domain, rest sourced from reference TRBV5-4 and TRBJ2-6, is ETGVTQSPTHLIKTRGQQVTLRCSSQSGHNTVSWYQQALGQGPQFIFQYYREEENGRGNFPPRFSGLQFPNYSSELNVNALELDDSALYLCASSLGYSGANVLTFGAGSRLTVL.

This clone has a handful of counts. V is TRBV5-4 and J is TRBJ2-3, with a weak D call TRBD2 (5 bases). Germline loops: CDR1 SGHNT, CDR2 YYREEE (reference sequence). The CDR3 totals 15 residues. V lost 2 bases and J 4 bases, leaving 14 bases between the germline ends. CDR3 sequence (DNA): TGTGCCAGCAGCTTCAGAGCGGCGATACCAGATACGCAGTATTTT. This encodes CASSFRAAIPDTQYF.

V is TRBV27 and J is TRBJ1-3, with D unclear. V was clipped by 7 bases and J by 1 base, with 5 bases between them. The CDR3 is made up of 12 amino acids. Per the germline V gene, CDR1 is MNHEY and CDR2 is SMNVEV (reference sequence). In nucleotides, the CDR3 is TGTGCCAGCACGGGGTCTGGAAACACCATATATTTT. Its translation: CASTGSGNTIYF.

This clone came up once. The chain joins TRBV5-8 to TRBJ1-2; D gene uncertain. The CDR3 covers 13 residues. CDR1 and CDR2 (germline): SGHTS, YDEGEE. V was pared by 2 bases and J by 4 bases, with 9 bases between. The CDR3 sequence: CASSLPGPYGYTF. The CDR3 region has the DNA TGTGCCAGCAGCTTACCGGGTCCCTATGGCTACACCTTC.

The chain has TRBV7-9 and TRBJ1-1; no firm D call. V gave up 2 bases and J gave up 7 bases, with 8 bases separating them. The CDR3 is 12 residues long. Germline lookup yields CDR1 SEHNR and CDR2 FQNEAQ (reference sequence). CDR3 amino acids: CASSLNLNEAFF. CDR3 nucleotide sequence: TGTGCCAGCAGCTTAAATTTAAATGAAGCTTTCTTT.

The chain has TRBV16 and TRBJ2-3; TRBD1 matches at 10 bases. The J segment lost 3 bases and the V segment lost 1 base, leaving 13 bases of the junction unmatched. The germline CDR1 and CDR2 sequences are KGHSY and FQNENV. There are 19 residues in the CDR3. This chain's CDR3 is CASSQLWWTGGTETDTQYF. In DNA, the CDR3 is TGTGCCAGCAGCCAATTATGGTGGACAGGGGGAACCGAAACAGATACGCAGTATTTT. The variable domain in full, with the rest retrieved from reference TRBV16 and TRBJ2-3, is GEEVAQTPKHLVRGEGQKAKLYCAPIKGHSYVFWYQQVLKNEFKFLISFQNENVFDETGMPKERFSAKCLPNSPCSLEIQATKLEDSAVYFCASSQLWWTGGTETDTQYFGPGTRLTVL.

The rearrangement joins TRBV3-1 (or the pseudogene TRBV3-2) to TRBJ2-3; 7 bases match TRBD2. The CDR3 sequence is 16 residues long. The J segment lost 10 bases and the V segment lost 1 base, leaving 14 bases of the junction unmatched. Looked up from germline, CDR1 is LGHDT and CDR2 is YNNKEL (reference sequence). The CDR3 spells CASSQGTSGPGVAQYF. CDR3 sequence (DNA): TGTGCCAGCAGCCAAGGGACTAGTGGCCCTGGGGTGGCGCAGTATTTT.

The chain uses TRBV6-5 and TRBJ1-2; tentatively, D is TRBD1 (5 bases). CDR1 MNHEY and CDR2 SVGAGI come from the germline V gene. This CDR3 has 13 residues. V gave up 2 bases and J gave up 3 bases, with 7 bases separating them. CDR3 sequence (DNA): TGTGCCAGCAGTTACGGCAGGGACTATGGCTACACCTTC. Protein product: CASSYGRDYGYTF.

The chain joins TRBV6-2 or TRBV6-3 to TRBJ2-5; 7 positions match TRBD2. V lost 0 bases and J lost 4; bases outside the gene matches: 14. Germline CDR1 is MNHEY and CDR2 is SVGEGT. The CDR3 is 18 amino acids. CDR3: CASSYSWSQRKRGETQYF. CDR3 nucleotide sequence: TGTGCCAGCAGTTACTCCTGGTCCCAAAGAAAGCGGGGAGAGACCCAGTACTTC.

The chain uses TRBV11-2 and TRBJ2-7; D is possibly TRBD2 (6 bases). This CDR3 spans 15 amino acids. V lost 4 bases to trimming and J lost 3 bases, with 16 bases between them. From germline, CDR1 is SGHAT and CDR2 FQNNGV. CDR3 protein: CASSSSPGLHYEQYF. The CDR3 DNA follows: TGTGCCAGCAGCTCCTCCCCGGGACTTCACTACGAGCAGTACTTC.

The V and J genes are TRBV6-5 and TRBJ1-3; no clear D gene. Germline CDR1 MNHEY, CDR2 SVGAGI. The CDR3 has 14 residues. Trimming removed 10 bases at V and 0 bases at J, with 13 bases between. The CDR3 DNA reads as TGTGCCACCGAGGAGCAGAGCTCTGGAAACACCATATATTTT. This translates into CATEEQSSGNTIYF.

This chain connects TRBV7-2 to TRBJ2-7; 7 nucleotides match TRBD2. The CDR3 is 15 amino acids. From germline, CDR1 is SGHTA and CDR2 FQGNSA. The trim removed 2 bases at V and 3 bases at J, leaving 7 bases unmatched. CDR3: CASSLNLGGYYEQYF. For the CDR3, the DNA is TGTGCCAGCAGCTTAAATCTGGGAGGGTACTACGAGCAGTACTTC. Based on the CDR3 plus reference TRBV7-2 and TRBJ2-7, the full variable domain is GAGVSQSPSNKVTEKGKDVELRCDPISGHTALYWYRQSLGQGLEFLIYFQGNSAPDKSGLPSDRFSAERTGGSVSTLTIQRTQQEDSAVYLCASSLNLGGYYEQYFGPGTRLTVT.

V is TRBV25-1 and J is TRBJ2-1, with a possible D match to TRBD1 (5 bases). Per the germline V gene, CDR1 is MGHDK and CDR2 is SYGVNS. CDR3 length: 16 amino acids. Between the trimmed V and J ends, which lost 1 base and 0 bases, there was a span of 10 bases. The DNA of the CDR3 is TGTGCCAGCAGTGAATGGGGCAGAGGCTCCTACAATGAGCAGTTCTTC. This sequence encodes CASSEWGRGSYNEQFF.

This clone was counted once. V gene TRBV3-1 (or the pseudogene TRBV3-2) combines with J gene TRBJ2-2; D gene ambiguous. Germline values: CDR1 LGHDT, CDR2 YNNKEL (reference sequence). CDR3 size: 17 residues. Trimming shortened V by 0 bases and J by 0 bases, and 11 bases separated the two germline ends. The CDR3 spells CASSQEFHFANTGELFF. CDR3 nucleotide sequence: TGTGCCAGCAGCCAAGAATTCCACTTCGCGAACACCGGGGAGCTGTTTTTT.

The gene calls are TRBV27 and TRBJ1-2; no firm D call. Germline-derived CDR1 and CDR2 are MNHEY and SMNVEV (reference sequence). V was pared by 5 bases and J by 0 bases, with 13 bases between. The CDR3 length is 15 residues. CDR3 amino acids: CASSPSPRANYGYTF. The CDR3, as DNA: TGTGCCAGCAGTCCGAGCCCCCGAGCTAACTATGGCTACACCTTC.

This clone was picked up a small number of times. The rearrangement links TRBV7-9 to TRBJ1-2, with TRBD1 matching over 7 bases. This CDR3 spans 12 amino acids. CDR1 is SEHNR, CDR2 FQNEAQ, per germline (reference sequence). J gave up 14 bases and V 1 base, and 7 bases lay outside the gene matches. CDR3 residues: CASSLVGGQTTF. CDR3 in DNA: TGTGCCAGCAGCTTAGTCGGGGGACAGACTACCTTC.

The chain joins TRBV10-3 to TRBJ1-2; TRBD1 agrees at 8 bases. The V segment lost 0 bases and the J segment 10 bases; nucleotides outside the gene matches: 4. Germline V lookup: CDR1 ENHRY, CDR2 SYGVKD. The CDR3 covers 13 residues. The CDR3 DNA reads TGTGCCATCAGTGAGTCCGGACAGGGAGACTACACCTTC. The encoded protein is CAISESGQGDYTF.

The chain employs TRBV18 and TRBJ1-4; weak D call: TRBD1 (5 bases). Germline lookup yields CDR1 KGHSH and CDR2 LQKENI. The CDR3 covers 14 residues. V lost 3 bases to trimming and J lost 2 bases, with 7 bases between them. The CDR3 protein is CASSPTATNEKLFF. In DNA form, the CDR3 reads TGTGCCAGCTCACCGACAGCGACTAATGAAAAACTGTTTTTT.